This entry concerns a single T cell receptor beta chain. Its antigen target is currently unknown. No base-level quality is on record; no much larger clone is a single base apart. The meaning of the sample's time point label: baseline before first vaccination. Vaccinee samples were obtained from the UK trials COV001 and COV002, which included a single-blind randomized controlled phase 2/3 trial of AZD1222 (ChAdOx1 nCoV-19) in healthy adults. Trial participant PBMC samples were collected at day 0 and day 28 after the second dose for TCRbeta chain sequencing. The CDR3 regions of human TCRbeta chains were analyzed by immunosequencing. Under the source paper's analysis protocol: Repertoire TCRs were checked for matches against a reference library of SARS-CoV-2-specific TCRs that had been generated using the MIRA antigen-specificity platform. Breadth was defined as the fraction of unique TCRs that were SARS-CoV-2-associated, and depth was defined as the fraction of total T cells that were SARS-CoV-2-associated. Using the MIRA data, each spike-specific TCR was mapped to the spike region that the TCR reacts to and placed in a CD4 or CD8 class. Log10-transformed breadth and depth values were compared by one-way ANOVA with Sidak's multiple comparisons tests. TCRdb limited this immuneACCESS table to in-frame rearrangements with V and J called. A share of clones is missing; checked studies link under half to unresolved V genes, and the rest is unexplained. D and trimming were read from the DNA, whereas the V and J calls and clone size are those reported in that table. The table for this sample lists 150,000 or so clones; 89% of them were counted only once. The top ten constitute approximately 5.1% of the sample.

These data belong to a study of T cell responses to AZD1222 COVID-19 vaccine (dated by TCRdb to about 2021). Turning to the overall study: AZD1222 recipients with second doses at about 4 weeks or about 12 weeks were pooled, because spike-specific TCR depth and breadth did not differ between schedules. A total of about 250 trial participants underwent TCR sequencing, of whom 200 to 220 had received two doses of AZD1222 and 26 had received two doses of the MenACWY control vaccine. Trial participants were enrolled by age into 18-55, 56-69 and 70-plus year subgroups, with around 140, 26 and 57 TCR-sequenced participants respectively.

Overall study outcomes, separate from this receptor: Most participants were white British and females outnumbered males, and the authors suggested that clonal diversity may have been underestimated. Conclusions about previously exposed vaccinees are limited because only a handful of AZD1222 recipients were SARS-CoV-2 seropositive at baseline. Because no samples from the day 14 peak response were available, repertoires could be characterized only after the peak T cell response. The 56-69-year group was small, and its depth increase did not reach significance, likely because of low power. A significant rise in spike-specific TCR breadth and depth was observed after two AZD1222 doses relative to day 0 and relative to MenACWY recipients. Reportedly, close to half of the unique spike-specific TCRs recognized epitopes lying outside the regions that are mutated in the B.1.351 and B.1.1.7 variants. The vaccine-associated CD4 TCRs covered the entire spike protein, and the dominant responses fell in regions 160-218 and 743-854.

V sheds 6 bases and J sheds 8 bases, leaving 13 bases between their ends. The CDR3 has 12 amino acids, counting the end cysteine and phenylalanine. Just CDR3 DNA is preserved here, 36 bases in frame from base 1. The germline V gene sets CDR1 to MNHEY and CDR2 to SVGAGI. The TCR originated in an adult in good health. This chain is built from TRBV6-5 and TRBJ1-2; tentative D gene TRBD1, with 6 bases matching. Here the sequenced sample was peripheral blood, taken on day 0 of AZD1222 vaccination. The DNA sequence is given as TGTGCCAGCAGCACCACAGGGTTCGGCTACACCTTC. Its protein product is CASSTTGFGYTF.